This T cell receptor (beta chain) was identified during a study of blood T cell repertoires in COVID-19. About the study: In each case, the material was cDNA or gDNA derived from T cells, B-cell-depleted T cells, or PBMCs.

The protocol was immunoSEQ multiplex PCR, while the TCRdb copy is restricted to in-frame clones and leaves out a portion. The repertoire holds fewer than 300,000 clones, with about 93% as singletons. Germline trimming cut 5 bases from V and 0 bases from J; bases unmatched to any gene: 2. Germline V gene data show CDR1 as MNHEY and CDR2 as SMNVEV (reference sequence). The CDR3 covers 14 residues. Those who participated ranged in age from roughly 18 to 90 years and resided in about two dozen US areas. Assignment of participants to cohorts was predicated upon participant-reported clinical history. Two consecutive negative NP/OP PCR tests, clearance, or resolved symptoms defined Cohort 3 recovery.

The specimen was PBMCs or T cells enriched from blood (not recorded which). This clonotype originated in a woman aged 30 to 39 who had recovered from COVID-19. The gene calls are TRBV27 and TRBJ2-7; 9 bases line up with TRBD1. The CDR3 region is CASSRDRASYEQYF. The DNA of the CDR3 is TGTGCCAGCAGTCGGGACAGGGCCTCCTACGAGCAGTACTTC.